The T cell receptor beta chain under discussion was sequenced for a study of blood T cell repertoires in COVID-19. Participant ages covered about 18 to 89 years across some 25 US areas. The length of the CDR3 is 16 residues. From germline, CDR1 is SGHTA and CDR2 FQGNSA. V lost 1 base, J lost 0 bases, and 6 bases stayed unmatched. Clones were read by immunoSEQ multiplex PCR, and TCRdb kept only the in-frame ones, dropping some. The table has 200,000 to 250,000 clones, roughly four fifths seen once. The chain uses TRBV7-2 and TRBJ2-7, with TRBD2 matching 7 bases. Material: PBMCs or T cells enriched from blood (not recorded which). This clonotype was sampled from a woman in her sixties or seventies who had recovered from COVID-19. The CDR3 spells CASSLGPAGSSYEQYF. Written as DNA, the CDR3 is TGTGCCAGCAGCTTAGGCCCAGCGGGGAGCTCCTACGAGCAGTACTTC.